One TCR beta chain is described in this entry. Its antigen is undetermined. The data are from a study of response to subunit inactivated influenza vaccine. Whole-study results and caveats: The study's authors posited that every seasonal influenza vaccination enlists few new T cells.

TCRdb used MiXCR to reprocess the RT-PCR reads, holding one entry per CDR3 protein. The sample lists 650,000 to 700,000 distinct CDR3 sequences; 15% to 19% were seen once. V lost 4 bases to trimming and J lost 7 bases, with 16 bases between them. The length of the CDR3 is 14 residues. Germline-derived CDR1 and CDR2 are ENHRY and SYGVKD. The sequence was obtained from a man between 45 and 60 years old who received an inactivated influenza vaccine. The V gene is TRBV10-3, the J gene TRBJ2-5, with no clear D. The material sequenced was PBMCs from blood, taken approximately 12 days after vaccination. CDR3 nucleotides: TGTGCCATCAGTGGGACCCCAACGGACGCGACCCAGTACTTC. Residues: CAISGTPTDATQYF.